Sequencing of this T cell receptor (beta chain) was carried out in a study of prognosis after radiotherapy for stage I lung cancer. In the study overall: Medically, all non-small cell lung cancer patients were deemed inoperable. A handful of patients receiving radiotherapy then developed distant metastases (median approximately seven months), with approximately 14 showing no significant progression.

Two rounds of multiplex PCR amplified TCR beta CDR3 from genomic DNA. Initially, in first-round PCR, primers specific to each TRBV and TRBJ gene were used. TCRdb processed the multiplex PCR reads anew with MiXCR; each CDR3 protein has one entry. The data show around 11,000 distinct CDR3 sequences, approximately 53% seen once. By sample fraction, this clonotype is medium-sized. A volume of about 6 milliliters of peripheral blood was collected by draw at each of two time points. The TCR was taken from a donor at least 50 years old with non-small cell lung cancer. The sample was PBMCs, taken before or after stereotactic body radiation therapy (not recorded which).

CDR3 residues: CASSPTTGGRAFF. The CDR3, as DNA: TGTGCCAGCAGCCCAACGACAGGGGGCCGGGCTTTCTTT. V is TRBV7-2 and J is TRBJ1-1, with 10 bases identical to TRBD1. Germline assignment: CDR1 SGHTA and CDR2 FQGNSA. The CDR3 runs to 13 residues. J gave up 11 bases and V 5 bases, and 8 bases lay outside the gene matches.